This entry lists 30 T cell receptor beta chains sequenced from one sample in a study of T cells in Graves' hyperthyroidism and ophthalmopathy. Amplification of TCR beta CDR3 regions was performed using RNA transcripts as template. The HTBI primer set drove a first-round RT-PCR of the TCR CDR3. One entry per CDR3 protein, called by TCRdb with MiXCR from the multiplex PCR reads. The table records about 290,000 distinct CDR3 sequences, about 19% of them present only once. Sample: blood. These receptors all come from a man in his fifties or sixties with Graves' ophthalmopathy.

This clonotype has only a few counts. The chain joins TRBV11-1 to TRBJ2-1; D is ambiguous. V was clipped by 8 bases and J by 5 bases, with 13 bases between them. The CDR3 totals 13 residues. Germline CDR1 and CDR2: SGHAT and FQDESV (reference sequence). The CDR3 nucleotides are TGTGCCAGCGTTGATATAGGACACAATGAGCAGTTCTTC. Encoded protein: CASVDIGHNEQFF.

This clonotype has a handful of counts. The chain combines TRBV30 with TRBJ2-7; maybe TRBD2 (5 bases). The ends were cut back, 2 bases at V and 1 base at J, with 12 bases in the middle. This CDR3 comprises 14 residues. CDR1 GTSNPN and CDR2 SVGIG come from the germline V gene (reference sequence). The CDR3 DNA reads TGTGCCTGGAGTCGCTCTAGCTCATCCTACGAGCAGTACTTC. Translating it yields CAWSRSSSSYEQYF.

This clonotype has a handful of counts. The chain joins TRBV5-6 to TRBJ2-5, with D possibly matching TRBD2 (6 bases). Per the germline V gene, CDR1 is SGHDT and CDR2 is YYEEEE. The CDR3 consists of 14 residues. The V and J ends lost 5 bases and 5 bases respectively, with 16 bases between them. In DNA form, the CDR3 reads TGTGCCAGCAGTTTCTCCGGGACTTGGGAGACCCAGTACTTC. As protein: CASSFSGTWETQYF. Using reference TRBV5-6 and TRBJ2-5 for the parts outside the CDR3, the full variable domain is DAGVTQSPTHLIKTRGQQVTLRCSPKSGHDTVSWYQQALGQGPQFIFQYYEEEERQRGNFPDRFSGHQFPNYSSELNVNALLLGDSALYLCASSFSGTWETQYFGPGTRLLVL.

About this clonotype: It may be a read error: a sequence one base away is much more abundant. The J gene is TRBJ2-7, the V gene TRBV7-2; D not resolved. The CDR3 is 15 residues long. CDR1 is SGHTA, CDR2 FQGNSA, per germline. The CDR3 region is CASSLGRGRTYDQYF. DNA of the CDR3: TGTGCCAGCAGCTTAGGCCGCGGCCGCACCTACGATCAGTACTTC.

A few counts support this clonotype. This chain connects TRBV19 to TRBJ2-3; TRBD1 agrees at 7 bases. The germline gives CDR1 LNHDA, CDR2 SQIVND (reference sequence). The CDR3 contains 14 residues. V dropped 6 bases and J dropped 0; count of bases not matched to a gene: 3. This CDR3 reads CASRRGQSTDTQYF. The CDR3 nucleotides are TGTGCCAGTAGAAGGGGGCAGAGCACAGATACGCAGTATTTT.

This clonotype has ten or more counts. V usage is TRBV28 and J usage is TRBJ2-3; D tentatively reads TRBD1 or TRBD2 (5 bases each). Per germline, CDR1 MDHEN and CDR2 SYDVKM. This CDR3 is built from 15 residues. V lost 4 bases, J lost 0 bases, and 11 bases lay in between. The chain's CDR3 is CASSSPGASTDTQYF. CDR3 sequence (DNA): TGTGCCAGCAGTTCGCCCGGGGCCAGCACAGATACGCAGTATTTT. The variable domain in full, completed from reference TRBV28 and TRBJ2-3, reads DVKVTQSSRYLVKRTGEKVFLECVQDMDHENMFWYRQDPGLGLRLIYFSYDVKMKEKGDIPEGYSVSREKKERFSLILESASTNQTSMYLCASSSPGASTDTQYFGPGTRLTVL.

The J gene is TRBJ2-1, the V gene TRBV29-1; 7 bases line up with TRBD2. V trimming: 7 bases; J trimming: 4 bases; junction bases outside the gene matches: 13. Germline assignment: CDR1 SQVTM and CDR2 ANQGSEA. The CDR3 is made up of 15 amino acids. This CDR3 is CSGARGSGKYNEQFF. CDR3 bases: TGCAGCGGGGCCCGGGGCAGCGGGAAGTACAATGAGCAGTTCTTC.

This clonotype has a count of ten or more. J is TRBJ2-1 and V is TRBV10-3; 8 bases align to TRBD2. This CDR3 has 16 amino acids. The trim removed 2 bases at V and 2 bases at J, leaving 5 bases unmatched. CDR1 is ENHRY, CDR2 SYGVKD, per germline. The CDR3 loop is CAISEVGRGTYNEQFF. In DNA form, the CDR3 reads TGTGCCATCAGTGAGGTCGGGAGGGGGACCTACAATGAGCAGTTCTTC.

The chain uses TRBV7-9 and TRBJ2-1; 7 positions agree with TRBD2. CDR1 is SEHNR, CDR2 FQNEAQ, per germline (reference sequence). The length of the CDR3 is 16 residues. J lost 3 bases, V lost 5 bases, and 10 bases had no gene match. CDR3 loop: CASSNSLADNYNEQFF. As DNA, the CDR3 is TGTGCCAGCAGCAACAGTCTAGCGGACAACTACAATGAGCAGTTCTTC.

This clonotype was seen more than once but under ten times. The V gene is TRBV6-1, the J gene TRBJ1-1; D is possibly TRBD1 (6 bases). This CDR3 spans 13 amino acids. The germline V and J ends were trimmed by 8 bases and 0 bases, with 10 bases remaining between them. From germline, CDR1 is MNHNS and CDR2 SASEGT. The chain's CDR3 is CASQGHMNTEAFF. The CDR3 bases are TGTGCCAGCCAGGGACATATGAACACTGAAGCTTTCTTT.

The chain recombines TRBV12-3 or TRBV12-4 with TRBJ2-2, with D possibly TRBD1 on 5 matching bases. Deletions cut 8 bases from V and 3 bases from J, with 7 bases between. The CDR3 consists of 12 residues. The CDR3 reads CASVRDTGELFF. In DNA form, the CDR3 reads TGTGCCAGCGTCAGGGACACCGGGGAGCTGTTTTTT.

The V call is TRBV25-1, the J call TRBJ1-4, with D perhaps matching TRBD1 (5 bases). Per germline, CDR1 MGHDK and CDR2 SYGVNS. The CDR3 contains 15 residues. The V and J ends lost 3 bases and 0 bases respectively, with 8 bases between them. The CDR3 sequence: CASSDVGATNEKLFF. CDR3 nucleotides: TGTGCCAGCAGTGATGTGGGGGCAACTAATGAAAAACTGTTTTTT.

This clonotype was counted ten times or more. V is TRBV28 and J is TRBJ2-1; 8 positions agree with TRBD1. The length of the CDR3 is 14 residues. The ends lost 6 bases at V and 1 base at J; junction bases unmatched: 2. Per germline, CDR1 MDHEN and CDR2 SYDVKM. CDR3 DNA sequence: TGTGCCAGCAGCTACAGGGGGTCCTACAATGAGCAGTTCTTC. This sequence encodes CASSYRGSYNEQFF. Using reference TRBV28 and TRBJ2-1 for the parts outside the CDR3, the full variable domain is DVKVTQSSRYLVKRTGEKVFLECVQDMDHENMFWYRQDPGLGLRLIYFSYDVKMKEKGDIPEGYSVSREKKERFSLILESASTNQTSMYLCASSYRGSYNEQFFGPGTRLTVL.

The J gene is TRBJ2-7, the V gene TRBV5-1; 7 bases fit TRBD1. Losses at the gene ends were 3 bases for V and 3 bases for J; bases not matched to a gene: 3. In germline, CDR1 is SGHRS, CDR2 YFSETQ. The CDR3 runs to 13 residues. DNA of the CDR3: TGCGCCAGCAGCTGGGACAGCGTCTACGAGCAGTACTTC. The encoded protein is CASSWDSVYEQYF.

This clonotype was counted a few times. This rearrangement joins TRBV5-1 to TRBJ2-1, with 7 bases lining up with TRBD1. There are 15 residues in the CDR3. Looked up from germline, CDR1 is SGHRS and CDR2 is YFSETQ. V shed 0 bases and J 1 base; nucleotides not matched to a gene: 1. CDR3 coding DNA: TGCGCCAGCAGCTTGGAGGGACAGTCCTACAATGAGCAGTTCTTC. This sequence encodes CASSLEGQSYNEQFF.

J is TRBJ2-7 and V is TRBV20-1; 8 bases fit TRBD1. Germline loops: CDR1 DFQATT, CDR2 SNEGSKA (reference sequence). With 5 bases clipped from V and 0 bases from J, the junction kept 6 bases outside the gene matches. The CDR3 spans 14 residues. The CDR3 spells CSAHDGQGSYEQYF. In nucleotides, the CDR3 is TGCAGTGCTCATGACGGACAGGGCTCCTACGAGCAGTACTTC.

The sample holds many counts of this clonotype. The V gene is TRBV5-5, the J gene TRBJ1-1; no firm D call. The germline gives CDR1 SGHKS, CDR2 YYEKEE (reference sequence). The CDR3 consists of 15 residues. Trimming stripped 1 base from V and 3 bases from J, with 13 bases between. The chain's CDR3 is CASSLTPGLDTEAFF. For the CDR3, the DNA is TGTGCCAGCAGCTTGACGCCTGGTCTTGACACTGAAGCTTTCTTT. Based on the CDR3 plus reference TRBV5-5 and TRBJ1-1, the full variable domain is DAGVTQSPTHLIKTRGQQVTLRCSPISGHKSVSWYQQVLGQGPQFIFQYYEKEERGRGNFPDRFSARQFPNYSSELNVNALLLGDSALYLCASSLTPGLDTEAFFGQGTRLTVV.

Note on this clonotype: This may arise from a read error, as a much more abundant clone is one base away. The chain is built from TRBV5-1 and TRBJ2-1; 9 nucleotides align to TRBD2. CDR1 is SGHRS, CDR2 YFSETQ, per germline. This CDR3 is 15 amino acids long. The DNA for the CDR3 is TGCGCCAGCAGCTTGGTAGGTAGCGGGAGAAATGAGCGGTTCTTC. Translating it yields CASSLVGSGRNERFF.

This clonotype was picked up many times. The gene calls are TRBV7-2 and TRBJ2-7; D remains unclear. The CDR3 has 14 residues. Trimming pared 1 base from V and 2 bases from J, leaving 9 bases between. CDR1 and CDR2 (germline): SGHTA, FQGNSA. The CDR3 protein is CASSLGWVTYEQYF. The CDR3 nucleotides read TGTGCCAGCAGCTTAGGTTGGGTAACCTACGAGCAGTACTTC.

This sequence joins TRBV5-1 and TRBJ1-1; D is undetermined. This CDR3 spans 13 amino acids. Trimming stripped 3 bases from V and 1 base from J, with 7 bases between. Germline lookup yields CDR1 SGHRS and CDR2 YFSETQ. CDR3 bases: TGCGCCAGCAGCTACGAGAAGAACACTGAAGCTTTCTTT. This gives the protein CASSYEKNTEAFF.

This clonotype was observed many times. The rearrangement uses TRBV20-1 and TRBJ2-7, with TRBD2 matching 7 bases. CDR1 is DFQATT and CDR2 is SNEGSKA in the germline V gene (reference sequence). CDR3 size: 13 residues. Losses at the gene ends were 6 bases for V and 2 bases for J; bases not matched to a gene: 7. CDR3 bases: TGCAGTGCCTCCCTGGGAGGGACCTACGAGCAGTACTTC. As protein: CSASLGGTYEQYF.

CDR3 protein: CASSPGTRYEQYF. The CDR3 nucleotides are TGTGCCAGCTCACCCGGGACAAGATACGAGCAGTACTTC. V gene TRBV18 combines with J gene TRBJ2-7; D perhaps matches TRBD1 (6 bases). Germline V gives CDR1 KGHSH, CDR2 LQKENI. The V and J ends lost 3 bases and 4 bases respectively, with 10 bases between them. The CDR3 runs to 13 residues.

This clonotype was counted ten times or more. At one of its ends the junction is not consistent with the germline gene, which may arise from a read error. The rearrangement uses TRBV3-1 and TRBJ2-2, with D possibly being TRBD1 (6 bases). The CDR3 covers 15 residues. From germline, CDR1 is LGHDT and CDR2 YNNKEL (reference sequence). The CDR3 is CASRHGQGSTGELFF. DNA for the CDR3: TGTGCCAGCCGCCACGGGCAGGGGTCCACCGGGGAGCTGTTTTTT.

In this sample, this clonotype turned up many times. This chain connects TRBV9 to TRBJ2-1; 9 bases match TRBD2. The germline V gene encodes CDR1 SGDLS and CDR2 YYNGEE. With V trimmed by 0 bases and J by 4 bases, 5 bases remained unmatched. This CDR3 has 16 amino acids. As DNA, the CDR3 is TGTGCCAGCAGCGTAGAAGGTAGCGGGGGATACAATGAGCAGTTCTTC. It translates to CASSVEGSGGYNEQFF.

This clonotype was detected only a few times. This chain connects TRBV27 to TRBJ2-1, with 10 positions matching TRBD2. The ends lost 5 bases at V and 8 bases at J; junction bases unmatched: 9. CDR1 and CDR2 (germline): MNHEY, SMNVEV (reference sequence). The CDR3 sequence is 15 residues long. The CDR3 coding sequence is TGTGCCAGCAGTCCTACTAGCGGGACCCTCTATGAGCAGTTCTTC. Protein sequence: CASSPTSGTLYEQFF.

The chain recombines TRBV2 with TRBJ1-1; D is uncertain. The V end lost 7 bases, the J end lost 0 bases, and 15 bases lay between the germline ends. The CDR3 length is 15 residues. The germline CDR1 and CDR2 sequences are SNHLY and FYNNEI. Here the CDR3 reads CASTSESILNTEAFF. The CDR3, as DNA: TGTGCCAGCACCTCAGAAAGTATATTGAACACTGAAGCTTTCTTT.

The chain recombines TRBV4-1 with TRBJ1-5, with D possibly TRBD1 on 6 matching bases. The V end lost 1 base, the J end lost 0 bases, and 16 bases lay between the germline ends. The CDR3 contains 18 residues. Germline CDR1 reads MGHRA; CDR2 reads YSYEKL. CDR3 sequence: CASSQVLFGTFSNQPQHF. CDR3 bases: TGCGCCAGCAGCCAAGTGTTATTTGGGACATTTAGCAATCAGCCCCAGCATTTT.

The chain carries TRBV7-3 and TRBJ2-1; D is unclear. CDR1 is SGHTA, CDR2 FQGTGA, per germline. This CDR3 spans 16 amino acids. V was clipped by 2 bases and J by 5 bases, with 16 bases between them. Here the CDR3 DNA reads TGTGCCAGCAGCTTAGACTCTACGGTACCACACAATGAGCAGTTCTTC. It specifies CASSLDSTVPHNEQFF.

The table lists this clonotype with many counts. The chain has TRBV7-3 and TRBJ2-1; D unclear. The CDR3 runs to 15 residues. V lost 6 bases and J lost 1, with 13 bases in between. Per germline, CDR1 SGHTA and CDR2 FQGTGA. The CDR3 region is CASRPPGASYNEQFF. CDR3 DNA: TGTGCCAGCAGGCCCCCGGGCGCTTCCTACAATGAGCAGTTCTTC.

There are a few counts of this clonotype. The J gene is TRBJ1-5, the V gene TRBV12-3 or TRBV12-4; TRBD1 might be the D (6 bases). The CDR3 has 14 residues. Trimming took off 6 bases at V and 3 bases at J, with 12 bases between the two ends. The CDR3 loop is CASRLDRNNQPQHF. In DNA form, the CDR3 reads TGTGCCAGCAGACTGGACAGAAACAATCAGCCCCAGCATTTT.